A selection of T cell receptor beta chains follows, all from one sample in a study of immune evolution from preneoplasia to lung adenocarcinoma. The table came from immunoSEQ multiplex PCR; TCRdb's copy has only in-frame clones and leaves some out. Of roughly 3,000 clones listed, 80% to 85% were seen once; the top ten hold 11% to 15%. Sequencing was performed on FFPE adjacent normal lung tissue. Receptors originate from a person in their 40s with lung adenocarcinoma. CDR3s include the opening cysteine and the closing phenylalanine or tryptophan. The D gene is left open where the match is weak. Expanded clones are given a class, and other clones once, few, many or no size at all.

CASSITSGLDGYTF | TGTGCCAGCAGTATTACGTCAGGGCTCGATGGCTACACCTTC | . | TRBV6-5 | . | TRBJ1-2
CASSHEGRGYGYTF | TGCGCCAGCAGCCACGAAGGGCGAGGGTATGGCTACACCTTC | . | TRBV4-1 | once | TRBJ1-2
CASSDNSNQPQHF | TGTGCCAGCAGTGACAATAGCAATCAGCCCCAGCATTTT | . | TRBV25-1 | . | TRBJ1-5
CASSYDSPRYNEQFF | TGTGCCAGCAGTTACGACAGCCCCCGCTACAATGAGCAGTTCTTC | . | TRBV6-5 | . | TRBJ2-1
CASSLRSGGNQPQHF | TGTGCCAGCAGCTTAAGGTCGGGGGGCAATCAGCCCCAGCATTTT | . | TRBV7-2 | . | TRBJ1-5
CASRLEASNEQFF | TGTGCCAGCAGGCTGGAAGCGTCCAATGAGCAGTTCTTC | . | TRBV5-4 | . | TRBJ2-1
CSVGGKTGTSSYEQYF | TGCAGCGTAGGGGGGAAAACCGGGACCAGCTCCTACGAGCAGTACTTC | . | TRBV29-1 | . | TRBJ2-7
CASSEQTGGTEAFF | TGCGCCAGCAGCGAACAAACGGGAGGCACTGAAGCTTTCTTT | . | TRBV5-1 | . | TRBJ1-1
CASTLNQAEAFF | TGTGCCAGCACCTTAAATCAAGCTGAAGCTTTCTTT | . | TRBV7-8 | . | TRBJ1-1
CASKPGQGLSPLHF | TGTGCCAGCAAGCCGGGACAGGGTCTCTCACCCCTCCACTTT | TRBD1 | TRBV27 | . | TRBJ1-6
CASSPGGRGLVIQYF | TGTGCCAGCAGCCCCGGAGGGCGGGGACTGGTCATTCAGTACTTC | . | TRBV6-5 | . | TRBJ2-4
CAGGQETQYF | TGTGCCGGGGGTCAAGAGACCCAGTACTTC | . | TRBV2 | . | TRBJ2-5
CASSLAGGGYGYTF | TGTGCCAGCAGCTTAGCAGGGGGTGGCTATGGCTACACCTTC | . | TRBV7-9 | once | TRBJ1-2
CASSIFVDYEQYF | TGTGCCAGTAGTATTTTTGTGGACTACGAGCAGTACTTC | . | TRBV19 | . | TRBJ2-7
CASSEAGQGGNTEAFF | TGTGCCAGCAGTGAAGCGGGGCAGGGGGGGAACACTGAAGCTTTCTTT | TRBD1 | TRBV2 | once | TRBJ1-1
CSAHLGGSGEQYF | TGCAGCGCACATCTCGGGGGGTCCGGCGAGCAGTACTTC | TRBD2 | TRBV29-1 | . | TRBJ2-7
CASSLDGTVQETQYF | TGTGCCAGCAGCTTAGATGGGACAGTCCAAGAGACCCAGTACTTC | TRBD1 | TRBV11-3 | . | TRBJ2-5
CASSFGYTGELFF | TGTGCCAGCAGCTTCGGGTACACCGGGGAGCTGTTTTTT | . | TRBV7-6 | . | TRBJ2-2
CASSVGRDANTGELFF | TGTGCCAGCAGCGTAGGCAGAGACGCGAACACCGGGGAGCTGTTTTTT | . | TRBV9 | . | TRBJ2-2
CASGGQGSYEQYF | TGTGCCAGCGGGGGACAGGGGTCCTACGAGCAGTACTTC | TRBD1 | TRBV2 | . | TRBJ2-7
CASSLTGGQETQYF | TGTGCCAGCAGCCTCACAGGGGGCCAAGAGACCCAGTACTTC | TRBD1 | TRBV7-2 | . | TRBJ2-5
CASSPSGFPYEQYF | TGTGCCAGCTCACCATCAGGGTTCCCCTACGAGCAGTACTTC | . | TRBV18 | . | TRBJ2-7